One and the same sample provided the 24 T cell receptor beta chains below, sequenced in a study of blood T cell repertoires in COVID-19 (dated by TCRdb to the early 2020s). The method was the immunoSEQ multiplex PCR assay. This immuneACCESS table, as held by TCRdb, lists in-frame sequences with V and J called but not all clones. Of the missing ones, under half trace to an unresolved V gene in checked studies; the others have no known cause. This sample has fewer than 250,000 clones in its table, and 85% to 90% of those were observed once. The top ten hold roughly 15% of the sample. Material: PBMCs or T cells enriched from blood (not recorded which). All receptors come from a woman in her forties or fifties with acute COVID-19.

The J gene is TRBJ1-1, the V gene TRBV6-5; a possible D gene is TRBD1 (5 bases). CDR3 length: 13 residues. The germline V gene has CDR1 MNHEY and CDR2 SVGAGI. Trimming stripped 7 bases from V and 11 bases from J, with 20 bases between. The CDR3 DNA sequence: TGTGCCAGCATTTCTTCCGCGGGGCGTAGTGCTTTCTTT. It encodes CASISSAGRSAFF.

The chain has TRBV28 and TRBJ2-2, with D perhaps TRBD2 (6 bases). Germline CDR1 and CDR2: MDHEN and SYDVKM. CDR3 size: 12 residues. The V end lost 7 bases, the J end lost 6 bases, and 9 bases lay between the germline ends. CDR3 coding DNA: TGTGCCAGCACGTCGGGGGCCGGGGAGCTGTTTTTT. Translation gives CASTSGAGELFF.

This chain joins TRBV23-1 and TRBJ2-7; 9 bases align to TRBD2. TRBV23-1 is an ORF, with its function uncertain. The CDR3 runs 16 residues. V was pared by 7 bases and J by 2 bases, with 12 bases of the junction left unmatched. CDR3 amino acids: CASKGEWREGTYEQYF. The CDR3 coding sequence is TGCGCCAGCAAGGGTGAATGGCGGGAGGGAACCTACGAGCAGTACTTC.

This chain connects TRBV7-2 to TRBJ2-7; D gene uncertain. Germline values: CDR1 SGHTA, CDR2 FQGNSA. Trimming took 1 base from V and 10 from J, leaving 14 bases between them. The CDR3 is made up of 13 amino acids. In DNA, the CDR3 is TGTGCCAGCAGCTTAGTTGAGGTTTCCCCTCAGTACTTC. This encodes CASSLVEVSPQYF.

This clone was found a few times. The V call is TRBV5-6, the J call TRBJ1-6; D gene ambiguous. Germline assignment: CDR1 SGHDT and CDR2 YYEEEE. The V end was cut by 3 bases, the J end by 5 bases, with 12 bases between. The CDR3 has 15 residues. CDR3 nucleotides: TGTGCCAGCAGCTCATACAGCCTGAATAATTCACCCCTCCACTTT. Translating it yields CASSSYSLNNSPLHF.

This chain joins TRBV28 and TRBJ1-2; D possibly corresponds to TRBD1 (6 bases). The CDR3 consists of 14 residues. V was pared by 4 bases and J by 4 bases, with 13 bases between. Germline V gene data show CDR1 as MDHEN and CDR2 as SYDVKM. CDR3 amino acids: CASSSQGIVYGYTF. The CDR3 DNA is TGTGCCAGCAGTTCTCAGGGGATCGTCTATGGCTACACCTTC.

This sequence joins TRBV19 and TRBJ2-5; 7 nucleotides match TRBD1. Germline V gene data show CDR1 as LNHDA and CDR2 as SQIVND (reference sequence). The CDR3 totals 15 residues. The J segment lost 2 bases and the V segment lost 3 bases, leaving 6 bases of the junction unmatched. Here the CDR3 DNA reads TGTGCCAGTAGTATGCTCGGGACAGCTCAAGAGACCCAGTACTTC. Translated, it gives CASSMLGTAQETQYF.

The chain recombines TRBV7-6 with TRBJ2-1; 15 nucleotides align to TRBD2. Per germline, CDR1 SGHVS and CDR2 FNYEAQ. This CDR3 is 18 amino acids long. After removal of 5 bases from V and 4 bases from J, the junction contained 9 bases not matched to a gene. CDR3 protein: CASSPGLAGGPGYNEQFF. The CDR3, as DNA: TGTGCCAGCAGCCCAGGACTAGCGGGAGGGCCGGGGTACAATGAGCAGTTCTTC. The entire variable domain, with the rest obtained from reference TRBV7-6 and TRBJ2-1, is as follows: GAGVSQSPRYKVTKRGQDVALRCDPISGHVSLYWYRQALGQGPEFLTYFNYEAQQDKSGLPNDRFSAERPEGSISTLTIQRTEQRDSAMYRCASSPGLAGGPGYNEQFFGPGTRLTVL.

This clone was seen a single time. This chain links TRBV27 with TRBJ2-7; the match to TRBD1 covers 8 bases. Germline V gene data show CDR1 as MNHEY and CDR2 as SMNVEV (reference sequence). The CDR3 covers 15 residues. V lost 1 base, J lost 3 bases, and 5 bases stayed unmatched. CDR3 sequence (DNA): TGTGCCAGCAGTTTATTGGACAGGGTCCACTACGAGCAGTACTTC. Translation gives CASSLLDRVHYEQYF.

The chain has TRBV3-1 (or the pseudogene TRBV3-2) and TRBJ2-1; D gene unclear. This CDR3 spans 13 amino acids. From germline, CDR1 is LGHDT and CDR2 YNNKEL (reference sequence). Trimming took 7 bases from V and 10 from J, leaving 17 bases between them. The CDR3 DNA reads as TGTGCCAGCACCCGACCGGGTCTCCCGGAGCAGTTCTTC. Its protein product is CASTRPGLPEQFF.

The chain uses TRBV5-1 and TRBJ1-2; 7 positions agree with TRBD1. V was clipped by 2 bases and J by 5 bases; unmatched bases: 6. The CDR3 extends over 14 amino acids. Germline lookup yields CDR1 SGHRS and CDR2 YFSETQ. Here the CDR3 reads CASSFEQGRYGYTF. The CDR3 bases are TGCGCCAGCAGCTTCGAACAGGGGAGGTATGGCTACACCTTC.

The chain has TRBV28 and TRBJ1-1, with D uncertain. CDR3 length: 14 residues. The germline V and J ends were trimmed by 3 bases and 1 base, with 9 bases remaining between them. From germline, CDR1 is MDHEN and CDR2 SYDVKM. The chain's CDR3 is CASSFAHQNTEAFF. CDR3 DNA sequence: TGTGCCAGCAGTTTCGCACACCAGAACACTGAAGCTTTCTTT.

The V gene is TRBV4-2, the J gene TRBJ2-7; TRBD1 aligns across 7 bases. This CDR3 comprises 16 residues. With 2 bases clipped from V and 3 bases from J, the junction kept 10 bases outside the gene matches. Germline V gene sequence: CDR1 LGHNA, CDR2 YNFKEQ. CDR3 loop: CASSQSRTGVHYEQYF. The CDR3 region has the DNA TGTGCCAGCAGCCAAAGTCGAACAGGGGTGCACTACGAGCAGTACTTC.

The chain joins TRBV2 to TRBJ1-1, with TRBD1 as a possible D gene (5 bases). The CDR3 consists of 13 residues. Trimming left V 7 bases short and J 7 bases short, with 16 bases between. Per germline, CDR1 SNHLY and CDR2 FYNNEI. As DNA, the CDR3 is TGTGCCAGCACAACCGATTGGGGCTATGAAGCTTTCTTT. Amino acid sequence: CASTTDWGYEAFF.

The V and J genes are TRBV6-2 or TRBV6-3 and TRBJ1-1; no clear D. The CDR3 is 14 residues long. Germline V gives CDR1 MNHEY, CDR2 SVGEGT. Trimming left V 2 bases short and J 0 bases short, with 7 bases between. The CDR3 region has the DNA TGTGCCAGCAGTTACCGGAGTTTGAACACTGAAGCTTTCTTT. Translated, it gives CASSYRSLNTEAFF.

The gene calls are TRBV21-1 and TRBJ2-7; the table assigns TRBD2, which was not confirmed against the DNA. TRBV21-1 is recorded as a pseudogene. This CDR3 region has 12 residues. CDR3 region: CASSNLTYEQYF. The CDR3 nucleotides read TGTGCCAGCAGCAATCTAACCTACGAGCAGTACTTC.

The chain carries TRBV7-2 and TRBJ2-5, with a possible D match to TRBD2 (6 bases). There are 15 residues in the CDR3. Deletions cut 5 bases from V and 0 bases from J, with 13 bases between. Germline V gene sequence: CDR1 SGHTA, CDR2 FQGNSA. CDR3 sequence: CASSPNGGYQETQYF. DNA of the CDR3: TGTGCCAGCAGCCCCAATGGGGGGTACCAAGAGACCCAGTACTTC.

The rearrangement uses TRBV27 and TRBJ1-5; possible D gene TRBD1, 5 bases. Trimming removed 2 bases at V and 5 bases at J, with 10 bases between. This CDR3 is 14 amino acids long. Germline-derived CDR1 and CDR2 are MNHEY and SMNVEV (reference sequence). The CDR3 DNA reads TGTGCCAGCAGTTTAATGGCAGGGTATCAGCCCCAGCATTTT. It translates to CASSLMAGYQPQHF.

The rearrangement uses TRBV7-9 and TRBJ1-3; perhaps TRBD1 as D (6 bases). CDR1 is SEHNR, CDR2 FQNEAQ, per germline (reference sequence). The V gene lost 11 bases and the J gene lost 5 bases, with 10 bases spanning the gap. CDR3 length: 11 residues. This CDR3 is CAPGGRNTIYF. In DNA form, the CDR3 reads TGTGCCCCCGGGGGGCGAAACACCATATATTTT.

V is TRBV2 and J is TRBJ1-2; TRBD1 matches at 8 bases. Trimming cost V 8 bases and J 7 bases; bases outside gene matches: 0. The CDR3 totals 10 residues. The germline CDR1 and CDR2 sequences are SNHLY and FYNNEI. The CDR3 nucleotides read TGTGCCAGCCAGGGGGCTGGCTACACCTTC. This encodes CASQGAGYTF. The whole variable domain, filled in from reference TRBV2 and TRBJ1-2, reads EPEVTQTPSHQVTQMGQEVILRCVPISNHLYFYWYRQILGQKVEFLVSFYNNEISEKSEIFDDQFSVERPDGSNFTLKIRSTKLEDSAMYFCASQGAGYTFGSGTRLTVV.

This chain links TRBV9 with TRBJ1-2; D is perhaps TRBD1 (5 bases). Germline CDR1 is SGDLS and CDR2 is YYNGEE. V was trimmed by 4 bases and J by 5 bases, leaving 12 bases between them. CDR3 length equals 13 residues. The CDR3 region has the DNA TGTGCCAGCAGCCCAAACTCAGGGTATGGCTACACCTTC. This sequence encodes CASSPNSGYGYTF.

The chain couples TRBV5-1 to TRBJ2-6, with 9 bases lining up with TRBD1. This CDR3 contains 18 residues. Trimming removed 0 bases from V and 2 bases from J; junction bases left unmatched: 6. In germline, CDR1 is SGHRS, CDR2 YFSETQ. The CDR3 DNA reads as TGCGCCAGCAGCTTGGGTGGGACAGGGTTAACTGGGGCCAACGTCCTGACTTTC. Translating gives CASSLGGTGLTGANVLTF.

The V call is TRBV19, the J call TRBJ1-6; 7 positions match TRBD1. The germline gives CDR1 LNHDA, CDR2 SQIVND (reference sequence). This CDR3 contains 15 residues. Losses at the gene ends were 9 bases for V and 5 bases for J; bases not matched to a gene: 10. This chain's CDR3 is CASRSTGVHNSPLHF. The CDR3 DNA follows: TGTGCCAGCCGCTCCACAGGGGTGCATAATTCACCCCTCCACTTT. Based on the CDR3 plus reference TRBV19 and TRBJ1-6, the full variable domain is DGGITQSPKYLFRKEGQNVTLSCEQNLNHDAMYWYRQDPGQGLRLIYYSQIVNDFQKGDIAEGYSVSREKKESFPLTVTSAQKNPTAFYLCASRSTGVHNSPLHFGNGTRLTVT.

The V and J genes are TRBV6-5 and TRBJ1-1; unclear D gene. Germline CDR1 reads MNHEY; CDR2 reads SVGAGI. The CDR3 runs to 16 residues. V lost 2 bases and J lost 1, with 14 bases in between. Written as DNA, the CDR3 is TGTGCCAGCAGTTACATGGCCGGCGAGGGGAACACTGAAGCTTTCTTT. Translated, it gives CASSYMAGEGNTEAFF.